This T cell receptor beta chain appears in the sequencing data of a study of blood T cell repertoires in COVID-19. Study as a whole: PBMCs, B-cell-depleted T cells, or T cells provided the cDNA or gDNA that made up the material.

TCRdb's table, derived via immunoSEQ multiplex PCR, lists solely in-frame clones and lacks some. The sample consists of 190,000 or so clones, about 88% of them appearing once. This CDR3 is 18 amino acids long. Germline CDR1 reads SNHLY; CDR2 reads FYNNEI. The V gene end was trimmed by 7 bases and the J gene end by 1 base; junction bases not matched to a gene: 15. The receptor was derived from a woman in her 30s with active or convalescent COVID-19. V usage is TRBV2 and J usage is TRBJ1-1; 10 bases agree with TRBD1. The sequenced sample was peripheral blood. The CDR3 DNA follows: TGTGCCAGCAACACACCGGGACAGGGGCGAGTTAGGAACACTGAAGCTTTCTTT. Protein sequence: CASNTPGQGRVRNTEAFF.